This T cell receptor beta chain appears in the sequencing data of a study of blood T cell repertoires in COVID-19. The table came from immunoSEQ multiplex PCR; TCRdb's copy has only in-frame clones and leaves some out. The profile covers about 190,000 clones, with roughly 84% appearing a single time and less than 3.5% taken by the ten largest. Participants, about 18 to 90 years old, spanned about two dozen US areas. This CDR3 has 13 residues. The V and J ends lost 6 bases and 4 bases, in that order; junction bases with no gene match: 3. The sequence derives from a woman under 40 who had been exposed to COVID-19. J is TRBJ1-2 and V is TRBV12-3 or TRBV12-4; 9 nucleotides line up with TRBD1. Source material: PBMCs or T cells enriched from blood (not recorded which). CDR3 region: CASSTGGFYGYTF. Written as DNA, the CDR3 is TGTGCCAGCAGCACAGGGGGCTTCTATGGCTACACCTTC.